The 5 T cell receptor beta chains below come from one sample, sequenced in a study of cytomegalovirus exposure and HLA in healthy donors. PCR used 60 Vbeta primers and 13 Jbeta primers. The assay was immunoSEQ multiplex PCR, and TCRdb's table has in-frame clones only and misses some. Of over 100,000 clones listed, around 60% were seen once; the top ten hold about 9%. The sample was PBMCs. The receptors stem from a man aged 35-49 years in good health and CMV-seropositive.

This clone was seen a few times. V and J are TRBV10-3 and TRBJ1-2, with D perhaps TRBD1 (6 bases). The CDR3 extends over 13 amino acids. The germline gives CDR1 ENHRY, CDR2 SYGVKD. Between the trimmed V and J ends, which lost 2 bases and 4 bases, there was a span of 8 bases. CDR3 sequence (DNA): TGTGCCATCAGTGAGGGACAGATCTATGGCTACACCTTC. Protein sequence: CAISEGQIYGYTF.

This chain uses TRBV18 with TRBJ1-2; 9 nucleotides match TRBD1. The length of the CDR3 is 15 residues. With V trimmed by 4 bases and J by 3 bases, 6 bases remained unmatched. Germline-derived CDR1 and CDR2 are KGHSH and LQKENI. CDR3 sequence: CASSRNRGPDYGYTF. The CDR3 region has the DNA TGTGCCAGCTCACGAAACAGGGGGCCGGACTATGGCTACACCTTC.

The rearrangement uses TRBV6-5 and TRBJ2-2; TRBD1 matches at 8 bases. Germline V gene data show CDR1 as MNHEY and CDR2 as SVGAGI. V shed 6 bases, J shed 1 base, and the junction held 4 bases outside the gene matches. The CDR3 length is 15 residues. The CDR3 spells CASRTGTGNTGELFF. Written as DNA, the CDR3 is TGTGCCAGCAGAACCGGGACAGGGAACACCGGGGAGCTGTTTTTT.

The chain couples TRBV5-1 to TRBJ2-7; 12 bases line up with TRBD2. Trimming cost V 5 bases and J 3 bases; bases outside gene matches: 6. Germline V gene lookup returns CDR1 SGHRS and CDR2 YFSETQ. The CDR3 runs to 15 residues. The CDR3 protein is CASRGLAGINYEQYF. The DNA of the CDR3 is TGCGCCAGCAGAGGACTAGCGGGGATCAACTACGAGCAGTACTTC.

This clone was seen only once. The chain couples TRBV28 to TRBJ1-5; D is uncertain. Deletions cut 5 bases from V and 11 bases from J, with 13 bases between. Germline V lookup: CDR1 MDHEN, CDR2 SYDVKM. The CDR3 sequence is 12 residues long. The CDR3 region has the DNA TGTGCCAGCAGTAGAAGCTCCACGGCCCAGCATTTT. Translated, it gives CASSRSSTAQHF.